One sample yielded the 14 T cell receptor beta chains listed below, sequenced in a study of cytomegalovirus exposure and HLA in healthy donors. PCR amplification relied on 60 Vbeta primers (plus 13 Jbeta primers). Libraries were prepared by immunoSEQ multiplex PCR; TCRdb keeps only in-frame clonotypes and omits some of them. Of 200,000 to 250,000 clones detected, roughly 83% appear once; the ten largest clones hold roughly 0.66%. Specimen: PBMCs. The receptors here all came from a boy aged 2-9 years in good health and CMV-seronegative.

The chain recombines TRBV5-4 with TRBJ2-7, with 10 positions matching TRBD1. CDR1 and CDR2 (germline): SGHNT, YYREEE (reference sequence). The CDR3 spans 15 residues. J was trimmed by 4 bases and V by 4 bases; bases with no gene match: 8. CDR3 in DNA: TGTGCCAGCAGCCCCGGGACAGGGGAATCATACGAGCAGTACTTC. Protein product: CASSPGTGESYEQYF. The whole variable domain, filled in from reference TRBV5-4 and TRBJ2-7, reads ETGVTQSPTHLIKTRGQQVTLRCSSQSGHNTVSWYQQALGQGPQFIFQYYREEENGRGNFPPRFSGLQFPNYSSELNVNALELDDSALYLCASSPGTGESYEQYFGPGTRLTVT.

This chain uses TRBV7-8 with TRBJ1-1, with TRBD1 as a possible D gene (6 bases). V lost 6 bases and J lost 4, with 18 bases in between. CDR3 length equals 15 residues. Looked up from germline, CDR1 is SGHVS and CDR2 is FQNEAQ. The CDR3 region is CASSWEWQGLTEAFF. CDR3 DNA: TGTGCCAGCAGTTGGGAGTGGCAGGGGCTCACTGAAGCTTTCTTT. The entire variable domain, with the rest obtained from reference TRBV7-8 and TRBJ1-1, is as follows: GAGVSQSPRYKVAKRGQDVALRCDPISGHVSLFWYQQALGQGPEFLTYFQNEAQLDKSGLPSDRFFAERPEGSVSTLKIQRTQQEDSAVYLCASSWEWQGLTEAFFGQGTRLTVV.

This chain links TRBV10-2 with TRBJ2-1; perhaps TRBD2 as D (5 bases). Germline-derived CDR1 and CDR2 are WSHSY and SAAADI. This CDR3 contains 15 residues. V was pared by 2 bases and J by 0 bases, with 8 bases between. The CDR3 DNA reads as TGCGCCAGCAGTGAGACGGGAAGCTCCTACAATGAGCAGTTCTTC. As protein: CASSETGSSYNEQFF.

The J gene is TRBJ1-3, the V gene TRBV15, with D maybe TRBD1 (5 bases). This CDR3 region has 18 residues. The ends were cut back, 0 bases at V and 0 bases at J, with 15 bases in the middle. The germline gives CDR1 LNHNV, CDR2 YYDKDF (reference sequence). Here the CDR3 DNA reads TGTGCCACCAGCAGAGAACTCGGGGGACCTTACTCTGGAAACACCATATATTTT. Translation: CATSRELGGPYSGNTIYF.

The rearrangement joins TRBV19 to TRBJ1-4; D is ambiguous. Germline V gene sequence: CDR1 LNHDA, CDR2 SQIVND (reference sequence). The length of the CDR3 is 15 residues. Trimming stripped 1 base from V and 0 bases from J, with 6 bases between. This CDR3 is CASSIASSTNEKLFF. CDR3 nucleotide sequence: TGTGCCAGTAGTATAGCGAGCTCAACTAATGAAAAACTGTTTTTT.

V usage is TRBV5-4 and J usage is TRBJ1-5; no definite D call. This CDR3 has 17 residues. From germline, CDR1 is SGHNT and CDR2 YYREEE (reference sequence). Trimming took 3 bases from V and 4 from J, leaving 20 bases between them. The CDR3 coding sequence is TGTGCCAGCAGCTGCCCCGGACGGGTGGAGGGAAATCAGCCCCAGCATTTT. It translates to CASSCPGRVEGNQPQHF.

The V gene is TRBV7-6, the J gene TRBJ2-2, with D unresolved. The CDR3 sequence is 13 residues long. Germline V gene sequence: CDR1 SGHVS, CDR2 FNYEAQ. Deletions cut 3 bases from V and 7 bases from J, with 9 bases between. The CDR3 is CASSFRPGGELFF. The DNA for the CDR3 is TGTGCCAGCAGCTTTCGCCCAGGCGGGGAGCTGTTTTTT.

The gene calls are TRBV30 and TRBJ2-2, with a tentative D call TRBD2 (6 bases). The length of the CDR3 is 12 residues. The ends were cut back, 7 bases at V and 3 bases at J, with 9 bases in the middle. In germline, CDR1 is GTSNPN, CDR2 SVGIG (reference sequence). CDR3 sequence: CASRRDTGELFF. CDR3 bases: TGTGCCTCAAGGAGGGACACCGGGGAGCTGTTTTTT.

V is TRBV11-3 and J is TRBJ2-3; 9 bases are a match to TRBD1. This CDR3 contains 17 residues. The V segment lost 1 base and the J segment 4 bases; nucleotides outside the gene matches: 9. CDR1 and CDR2 (germline): SGHNT, YENEEA. This CDR3 reads CASSLVWTGVGADTQYF. The CDR3 nucleotides read TGTGCCAGCAGCTTAGTGTGGACAGGGGTTGGCGCAGATACGCAGTATTTT.

The rearrangement joins TRBV7-9 to TRBJ2-3; 10 bases fit TRBD1. The trim removed 5 bases at V and 3 bases at J, leaving 5 bases unmatched. Germline lookup yields CDR1 SEHNR and CDR2 FQNEAQ (reference sequence). The CDR3 spans 15 residues. This CDR3 is CASSPTGQGTDTQYF. The CDR3 bases are TGTGCCAGCAGCCCAACGGGACAGGGGACAGATACGCAGTATTTT.

The CDR3 is CSVAQGGSNQPQHF. DNA of the CDR3: TGCAGCGTCGCACAGGGGGGAAGCAATCAGCCCCAGCATTTT. The chain combines TRBV29-1 with TRBJ1-5, with TRBD1 matching over 8 bases. This CDR3 is built from 14 residues. The V gene end was trimmed by 6 bases and the J gene end by 1 base; junction bases not matched to a gene: 5. Germline CDR1 reads SQVTM; CDR2 reads ANQGSEA.

This clone was observed a few times. The chain is built from TRBV6-5 and TRBJ1-6; D call uncertain. Germline V gives CDR1 MNHEY, CDR2 SVGAGI. V was cut by 0 bases and J by 7 bases, with 10 bases left in between. CDR3 length equals 15 residues. The CDR3 loop reads CASSYSGFLNSPLHF. In DNA, the CDR3 is TGTGCCAGCAGTTACTCGGGCTTTCTGAATTCACCCCTCCACTTT.

This chain connects TRBV6-5 to TRBJ1-1; D remains unclear. CDR1 and CDR2 from the germline V gene are MNHEY and SVGAGI. The CDR3 sequence is 13 residues long. V lost 5 bases and J 1 base, leaving 8 bases between the germline ends. CDR3 nucleotide sequence: TGTGCCAGCAGTCCGGTGTCGAACACTGAAGCTTTCTTT. It specifies CASSPVSNTEAFF.

The rearrangement links TRBV5-1 to TRBJ1-5; perhaps TRBD1 as D (6 bases). This CDR3 spans 15 amino acids. The germline V gene has CDR1 SGHRS and CDR2 YFSETQ. Trimming left V 1 base short and J 1 base short, with 9 bases between. The CDR3 coding sequence is TGCGCCAGCAGCTTGTCGGGGGGCAGCAATCAGCCCCAGCATTTT. As protein: CASSLSGGSNQPQHF.